This TCR beta chain was identified during a study of shared clonotypes between healthy human individuals. The protocol was immunoSEQ multiplex PCR, while the TCRdb copy is restricted to in-frame clones and leaves out a portion. Of 550,000 to 750,000 clones listed, over 95% are singletons. The V gene's germline CDR1 is PRHDT and CDR2 FYEKMQ (reference sequence). CDR3 length equals 13 residues. V was trimmed by 5 bases and J by 3 bases, leaving 11 bases between them. Naive CD8 cells were CD45RO-negative, positively selected for CCR7, excluding terminally differentiated effector memory CD45RA+ cells. The sample comprised naive CD8+ T cells sorted from blood. The V and J genes are TRBV13 and TRBJ2-7; a possible D gene is TRBD2 (5 bases). This sequence was found in a young woman in good health. CDR3 loop: CASSSGADYEQYF. The DNA of the CDR3 is TGTGCCAGCAGCAGCGGCGCAGACTACGAGCAGTACTTC.